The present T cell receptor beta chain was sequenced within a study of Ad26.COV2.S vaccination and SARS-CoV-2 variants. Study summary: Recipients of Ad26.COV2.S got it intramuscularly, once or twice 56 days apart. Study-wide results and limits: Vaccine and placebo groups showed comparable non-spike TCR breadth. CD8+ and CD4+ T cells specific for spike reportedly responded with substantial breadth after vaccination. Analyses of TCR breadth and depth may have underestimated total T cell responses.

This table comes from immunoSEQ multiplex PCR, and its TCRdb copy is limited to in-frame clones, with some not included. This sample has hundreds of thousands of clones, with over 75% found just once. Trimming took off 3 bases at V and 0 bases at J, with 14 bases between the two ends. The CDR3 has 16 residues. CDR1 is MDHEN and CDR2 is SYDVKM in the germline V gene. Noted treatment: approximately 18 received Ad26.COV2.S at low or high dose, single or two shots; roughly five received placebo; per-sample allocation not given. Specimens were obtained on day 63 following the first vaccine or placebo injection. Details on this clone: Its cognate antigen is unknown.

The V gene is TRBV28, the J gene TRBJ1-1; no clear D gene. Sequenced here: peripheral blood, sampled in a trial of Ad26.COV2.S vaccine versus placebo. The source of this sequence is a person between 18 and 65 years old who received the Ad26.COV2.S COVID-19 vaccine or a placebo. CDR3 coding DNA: TGTGCCAGCAGTTTGACCCGACCGGGGTTGAACACTGAAGCTTTCTTT. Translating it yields CASSLTRPGLNTEAFF.